Listed below are T cell receptor beta chains from one sample, sequenced in a study of CD8+CD57+ T cells in acquired aplastic anemia. One entry per CDR3 protein, called by TCRdb with MiXCR from the reads. Of approximately 190,000 distinct CDR3 sequences listed, 48% are singletons. Sequenced input: sorted CD4+, CD8+, or CD8+CD57+ T cells (not recorded which) from PBMCs. These receptors were taken from a human donor with aplastic anemia. Each CDR3 is given without its conserved first and last residue. Fields, in order: J gene, V gene, clone size, CDR3 protein. Size is stated for part of the rows, as once, few or many counts, or as a class when the clone is expanded.

j_call: TRBJ1-6
v_call: TRBV7-8
clone_size: many
cdr3_aa: ASSSGLASTGDSSPLH

j_call: TRBJ2-3
v_call: TRBV24-1
clone_size: -
cdr3_aa: ATSDLMGSGSTDTQY

j_call: TRBJ1-6
v_call: TRBV19
clone_size: -
cdr3_aa: ASPRETARSPLH

j_call: TRBJ2-5
v_call: TRBV20-1
clone_size: -
cdr3_aa: SARAGTGGRETQY

j_call: TRBJ1-2
v_call: TRBV7-2
clone_size: many
cdr3_aa: ASSLTGQGGYGYT

j_call: TRBJ1-1
v_call: TRBV7-8
clone_size: many
cdr3_aa: ASSPYPGAEAF

j_call: TRBJ1-5
v_call: TRBV7-2
clone_size: many
cdr3_aa: ASSLVSYWGQNSNQPQH

j_call: TRBJ2-2
v_call: TRBV5-1
clone_size: many
cdr3_aa: ASSWGVNTGELF

j_call: TRBJ1-5
v_call: TRBV2
clone_size: -
cdr3_aa: ASRRGFLGQPQH

j_call: TRBJ2-2
v_call: TRBV2
clone_size: few
cdr3_aa: ASSEEVKNTGELF

j_call: TRBJ1-1
v_call: TRBV12-3/TRBV12-4
clone_size: -
cdr3_aa: ASSGAGRTMRAF

j_call: TRBJ1-2
v_call: TRBV10-3
clone_size: -
cdr3_aa: AISESGRVTGIGGYGYT

j_call: TRBJ2-7
v_call: TRBV19
clone_size: many
cdr3_aa: ASRTGGFPYEQY

j_call: TRBJ1-2
v_call: TRBV12-5
clone_size: many
cdr3_aa: ASGLPWTESYT

j_call: TRBJ2-7
v_call: TRBV10-2
clone_size: -
cdr3_aa: ASTGTSLTYEQY

j_call: TRBJ2-5
v_call: TRBV15
clone_size: -
cdr3_aa: ATPPGRETQY

j_call: TRBJ1-3
v_call: TRBV2
clone_size: -
cdr3_aa: ASSEGWDAGNTIY

j_call: TRBJ1-1
v_call: TRBV27
clone_size: many
cdr3_aa: ASSQTMTTEAF

j_call: TRBJ1-5
v_call: TRBV20-1
clone_size: -
cdr3_aa: SAGPTGGPEPQH

j_call: TRBJ2-2
v_call: TRBV7-9
clone_size: -
cdr3_aa: ASSYTGELF

j_call: TRBJ2-3
v_call: TRBV10-3
clone_size: -
cdr3_aa: AISEGSRDTDTQY

j_call: TRBJ2-5
v_call: TRBV19
clone_size: -
cdr3_aa: ASKVGGDQETQY

j_call: TRBJ2-4
v_call: TRBV4-2
clone_size: few
cdr3_aa: ASSTGGNQINIQY